Listed below are T cell receptor beta chains from one sample, sequenced in a study of technical replicates of blood from a few donors. Using immunoSEQ multiplex PCR, the repertoire was profiled, and TCRdb retains in-frame clones only, with some absent. The table has tens of thousands of clones, more than 95% seen once. Material: T cells isolated from PBMCs. These receptors all come from a human donor in good health. CDR3s include the opening cysteine and the closing phenylalanine or tryptophan. The order of the fields is V gene, J gene, clone size, D gene, CDR3 DNA, CDR3 protein. D genes are given only for firm matches. The size field is filled for only some rows; it gives once, few, many or a size class.

v_call: TRBV15; j_call: TRBJ2-3; clone_size: .; d_call: TRBD2; cdr3_nt: TGTGCCACCAGCAGTTTACGGGGGGGCACAGATACGCAGTATTTT; cdr3_aa: CATSSLRGGTDTQYF
v_call: TRBV5-1; j_call: TRBJ2-3; clone_size: .; d_call: .; cdr3_nt: TGCGCCAGCAGCTCAGCGGAATATACGCAGTATTTT; cdr3_aa: CASSSAEYTQYF
v_call: TRBV6-1; j_call: TRBJ2-7; clone_size: .; d_call: TRBD2; cdr3_nt: TGTGCCAGCAGTGCTCGTAGCGGGAGTTCCTACGAGCAGTACTTC; cdr3_aa: CASSARSGSSYEQYF
v_call: TRBV10-1; j_call: TRBJ1-5; clone_size: .; d_call: .; cdr3_nt: TGCGCCAGCAGTGCCTCCAATCAGCCCCAGCATTTT; cdr3_aa: CASSASNQPQHF
v_call: TRBV9; j_call: TRBJ2-2; clone_size: .; d_call: .; cdr3_nt: TGTGCCAGCAGCGTAACAGCTCATGGGGAGCTGTTTTTT; cdr3_aa: CASSVTAHGELFF
v_call: TRBV2; j_call: TRBJ2-1; clone_size: once; d_call: TRBD2; cdr3_nt: TGTGCCAGCAAGGTGACTAGCGGACCTCTTCCGTTCTTC; cdr3_aa: CASKVTSGPLPFF
v_call: TRBV7-3; j_call: TRBJ1-1; clone_size: once; d_call: TRBD1; cdr3_nt: TGTGCCAGCAGCCGCTCCGGGGGACAGCACACCACTGAAGCTTTCTTT; cdr3_aa: CASSRSGGQHTTEAFF
v_call: TRBV7-2; j_call: TRBJ2-1; clone_size: .; d_call: TRBD2; cdr3_nt: TGTGCCAGCAGCTGGCGGGAGGGGAACAATGAGCAGTTCTTC; cdr3_aa: CASSWREGNNEQFF
v_call: TRBV29-1; j_call: TRBJ2-1; clone_size: .; d_call: TRBD2; cdr3_nt: TGCAGCTTAGAGATAGCGGGAGCTAATGAGCAGTTCTTC; cdr3_aa: CSLEIAGANEQFF
v_call: TRBV27; j_call: TRBJ2-7; clone_size: .; d_call: .; cdr3_nt: TGTGCCAGCCGGGGACTCGACGAGCAGTACTTC; cdr3_aa: CASRGLDEQYF
v_call: TRBV27; j_call: TRBJ2-5; clone_size: .; d_call: TRBD2; cdr3_nt: TGTGCCACAGCCGGACTAGCGTTGGGGGAGGGAGAGACCCAGTACTTC; cdr3_aa: CATAGLALGEGETQYF
v_call: TRBV9; j_call: TRBJ2-5; clone_size: .; d_call: .; cdr3_nt: TGTGCCAGCAGCGTAGAGGCGGGGATACAAGAGACCCAGTACTTC; cdr3_aa: CASSVEAGIQETQYF
v_call: TRBV7-6; j_call: TRBJ2-1; clone_size: .; d_call: .; cdr3_nt: TGTGCCAGCAGCTTTTCCCGGGTGAGGAACAATGAGCAGTTCTTC; cdr3_aa: CASSFSRVRNNEQFF
v_call: TRBV4-1; j_call: TRBJ1-2; clone_size: .; d_call: .; cdr3_nt: TGCGCCAGCAGCCAAGATTGGGGGGAAATTTATGGCTACACCTTC; cdr3_aa: CASSQDWGEIYGYTF
v_call: TRBV9; j_call: TRBJ1-1; clone_size: .; d_call: .; cdr3_nt: TGTGCCAGCAGCGTAGGGGGTGGAGGTTCTACTGAAGCTTTCTTT; cdr3_aa: CASSVGGGGSTEAFF
v_call: TRBV7-9; j_call: TRBJ1-4; clone_size: .; d_call: .; cdr3_nt: TGTGCCAGCAGCTTGGCTTTGACAGGAGGTTTTGAAAAACTGTTTTTT; cdr3_aa: CASSLALTGGFEKLFF
v_call: TRBV27; j_call: TRBJ2-5; clone_size: .; d_call: TRBD1; cdr3_nt: TGTGCCAGCAGTCCCATACAGGGGAAGACCCAGTACTTC; cdr3_aa: CASSPIQGKTQYF
v_call: TRBV19; j_call: TRBJ2-7; clone_size: .; d_call: TRBD1; cdr3_nt: TGTGCCAGTAGTATATTAGACAGGGACGAGCAGTACTTC; cdr3_aa: CASSILDRDEQYF
v_call: TRBV4-2; j_call: TRBJ2-3; clone_size: .; d_call: .; cdr3_nt: TGTGCCAGCAGCCAAGATCTGGGGGGTCGCACAGATACGCAGTATTTT; cdr3_aa: CASSQDLGGRTDTQYF
v_call: TRBV7-9; j_call: TRBJ1-1; clone_size: .; d_call: TRBD1; cdr3_nt: TGTGCCAGCAGCCTCTCCGGGACAGGGGGCCGTCGGAACACTGAAGCTTTCTTT; cdr3_aa: CASSLSGTGGRRNTEAFF
v_call: TRBV29-1; j_call: TRBJ1-1; clone_size: .; d_call: TRBD1; cdr3_nt: TGCAGCCCCCGACAGGGAGTCACTGAAGCTTTCTTT; cdr3_aa: CSPRQGVTEAFF
v_call: TRBV5-1; j_call: TRBJ2-1; clone_size: .; d_call: .; cdr3_nt: TGCGCCAGCAGCTGGGAGGTGGCGACAGGGTTGCCGTTCTTC; cdr3_aa: CASSWEVATGLPFF
v_call: TRBV4-1; j_call: TRBJ2-5; clone_size: .; d_call: TRBD2; cdr3_nt: TGCGCCAGCAGCCCCGGACTAGCGGGGAGGGTGGAGACCCAGTACTTC; cdr3_aa: CASSPGLAGRVETQYF
v_call: TRBV11-2; j_call: TRBJ2-1; clone_size: .; d_call: TRBD1; cdr3_nt: TGTGCCAGCGAACAGGGGGCTTACAATGAGCAGTTCTTC; cdr3_aa: CASEQGAYNEQFF
v_call: TRBV13; j_call: TRBJ1-2; clone_size: .; d_call: TRBD1; cdr3_nt: TGTGCCAGCAGCTTAGCCCCGAACAGGGGGTATGACTATGGCTACACCTTC; cdr3_aa: CASSLAPNRGYDYGYTF
v_call: TRBV7-9; j_call: TRBJ2-7; clone_size: .; d_call: TRBD1; cdr3_nt: TGTGCCAGCAGCTTAGGAGGGGACAGGGGCTACGAGCAGTACTTC; cdr3_aa: CASSLGGDRGYEQYF
v_call: TRBV15; j_call: TRBJ1-1; clone_size: once; d_call: .; cdr3_nt: TGTGCCACCAGCACAGACATACGAGAGTCCGGCACTGAAGCTTTCTTT; cdr3_aa: CATSTDIRESGTEAFF
v_call: TRBV27; j_call: TRBJ1-2; clone_size: .; d_call: .; cdr3_nt: TGTGCCAGCAGTTTAGTGGCAGGGTTGAATGGCTACACCTTC; cdr3_aa: CASSLVAGLNGYTF
v_call: TRBV29-1; j_call: TRBJ2-7; clone_size: .; d_call: .; cdr3_nt: TGCAGCGCTTCAGGGGGGAGAGACGAGCAGTACTTC; cdr3_aa: CSASGGRDEQYF
v_call: TRBV15; j_call: TRBJ2-1; clone_size: .; d_call: TRBD2; cdr3_nt: TGTGCCACCAGCAGAGACAAAAGGGGAGCGGGAGTTTCCAATGAGCAGTTCTTC; cdr3_aa: CATSRDKRGAGVSNEQFF
v_call: TRBV5-1; j_call: TRBJ2-7; clone_size: once; d_call: .; cdr3_nt: TGCGCCAGCAGCTTGCCGCGACAGGACGAGCAGTACTTC; cdr3_aa: CASSLPRQDEQYF
v_call: TRBV13; j_call: TRBJ1-1; clone_size: .; d_call: TRBD1; cdr3_nt: TGTGCCAGCAGCCCAGACAGGGGGCTTAAGGGTGAAGCTTTCTTT; cdr3_aa: CASSPDRGLKGEAFF